This T cell receptor beta chain was sequenced in a study of cytomegalovirus exposure and HLA in healthy donors. Turning to the study itself: The 120 or so validation repertoires were produced on the same platform as the 500 to 800 repertoires of the first cohort. This was reported in a later analysis. Study results and caveats: According to a subsequent analysis, TCR clusters from the first cohort were inclined to appear together in the 110 or so validation repertoires. The study flagged some 170 TCR beta chains as cytomegalovirus-associated. Among the CMV-associated chains, three were confirmed in vitro as specific for CMV antigens.

This clone appeared a single time. The antigen is unknown. V lost 0 bases, J lost 1 base, and 7 bases lay in between. CDR3 length equals 14 residues. The germline V gene encodes CDR1 SGHRS and CDR2 YFSETQ. The method was immunoSEQ multiplex PCR; TCRdb's version includes in-frame clones alone and lacks a portion of them. The sample yields more than 120,000 clones, about 87% seen once. The sequencing input was PBMCs. The chain employs TRBV5-1 and TRBJ1-1; possible D gene TRBD1, 5 bases. The receptor comes from a man aged 18-30 years in good health and CMV-seropositive. Here the CDR3 DNA reads TGCGCCAGCAGCTTGGACAGGAAGAACACTGAAGCTTTCTTT. Its protein is CASSLDRKNTEAFF.